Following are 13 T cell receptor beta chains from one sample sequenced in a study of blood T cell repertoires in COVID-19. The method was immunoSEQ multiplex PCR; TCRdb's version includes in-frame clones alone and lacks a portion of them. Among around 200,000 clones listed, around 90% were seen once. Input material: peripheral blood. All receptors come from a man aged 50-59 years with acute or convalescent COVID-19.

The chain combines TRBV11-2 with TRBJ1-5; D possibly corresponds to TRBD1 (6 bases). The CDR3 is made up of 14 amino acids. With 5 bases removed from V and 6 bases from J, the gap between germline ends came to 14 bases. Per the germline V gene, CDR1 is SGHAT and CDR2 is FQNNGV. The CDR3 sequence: CASSLGGGGQPQHF. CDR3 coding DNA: TGTGCCAGCAGCCTAGGTGGGGGCGGTCAGCCCCAGCATTTT.

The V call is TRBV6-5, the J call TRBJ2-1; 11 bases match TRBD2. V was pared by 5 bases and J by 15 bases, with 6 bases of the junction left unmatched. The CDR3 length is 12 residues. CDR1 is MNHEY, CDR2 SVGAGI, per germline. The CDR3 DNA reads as TGTGCCAGCAGTATTAGCGGGAGGGCCCCGTTCTTC. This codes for CASSISGRAPFF.

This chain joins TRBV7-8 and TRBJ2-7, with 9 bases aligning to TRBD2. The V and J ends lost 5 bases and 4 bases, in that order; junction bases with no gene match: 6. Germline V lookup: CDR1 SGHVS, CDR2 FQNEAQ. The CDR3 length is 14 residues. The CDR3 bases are TGTGCCAGCAGCCTTGCCGGACTAGCGTACGAGCAGTACTTC. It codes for CASSLAGLAYEQYF.

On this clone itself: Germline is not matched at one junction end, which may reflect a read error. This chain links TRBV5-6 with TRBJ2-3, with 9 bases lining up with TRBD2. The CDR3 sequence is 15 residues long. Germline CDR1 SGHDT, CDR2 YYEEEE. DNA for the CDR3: TGTGCCAGCAGCTTGGGGGGGACTAGCACCGATACGCAGTATTTT. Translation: CASSLGGTSTDTQYF.

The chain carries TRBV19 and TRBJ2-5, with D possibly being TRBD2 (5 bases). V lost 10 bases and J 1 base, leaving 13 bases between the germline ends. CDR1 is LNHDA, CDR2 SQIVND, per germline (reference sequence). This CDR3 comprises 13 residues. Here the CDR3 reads CATSEGSQETQYF. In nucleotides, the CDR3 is TGTGCCACCTCCGAGGGCAGCCAAGAGACCCAGTACTTC.

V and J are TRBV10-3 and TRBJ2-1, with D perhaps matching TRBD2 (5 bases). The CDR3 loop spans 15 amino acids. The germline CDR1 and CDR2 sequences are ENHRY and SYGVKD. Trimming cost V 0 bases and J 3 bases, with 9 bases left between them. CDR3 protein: CAISESETNYNEQFF. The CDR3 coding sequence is TGTGCCATCAGTGAGTCTGAGACTAACTACAATGAGCAGTTCTTC.

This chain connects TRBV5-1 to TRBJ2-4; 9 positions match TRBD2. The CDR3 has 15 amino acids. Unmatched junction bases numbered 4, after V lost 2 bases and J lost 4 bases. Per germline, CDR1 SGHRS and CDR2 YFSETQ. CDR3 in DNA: TGCGCCAGCAGCTTACTAGCGGGCATGAAAAACATTCAGTACTTC. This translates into CASSLLAGMKNIQYF.

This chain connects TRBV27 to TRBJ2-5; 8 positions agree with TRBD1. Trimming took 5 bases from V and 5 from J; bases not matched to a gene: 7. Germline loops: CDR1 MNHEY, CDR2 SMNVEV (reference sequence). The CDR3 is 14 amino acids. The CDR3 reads CASSRTGSAETQYF. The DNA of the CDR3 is TGTGCCAGCAGTCGGACAGGGAGTGCGGAGACCCAGTACTTC.

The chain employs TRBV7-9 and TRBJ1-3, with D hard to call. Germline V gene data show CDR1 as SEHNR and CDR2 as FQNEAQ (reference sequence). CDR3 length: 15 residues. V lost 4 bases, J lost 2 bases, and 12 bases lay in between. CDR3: CASSWRVSPGNTIYF. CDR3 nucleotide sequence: TGTGCCAGCAGCTGGCGGGTAAGCCCTGGAAACACCATATATTTT.

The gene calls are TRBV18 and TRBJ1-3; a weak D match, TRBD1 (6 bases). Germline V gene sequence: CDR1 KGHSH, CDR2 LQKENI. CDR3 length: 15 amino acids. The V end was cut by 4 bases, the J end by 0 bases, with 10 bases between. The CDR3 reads CASSRQEYSGNTIYF. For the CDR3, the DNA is TGTGCCAGCTCACGACAGGAATACTCTGGAAACACCATATATTTT.

In nucleotides, the CDR3 is TGTGCCAGCAGCCCTGCAGGTCCCTACAATGAGCAGTTCTTC. This encodes CASSPAGPYNEQFF. This chain joins TRBV9 and TRBJ2-1; D is uncertain. V lost 4 bases to trimming and J lost 2 bases, with 10 bases between them. The V gene's germline CDR1 is SGDLS and CDR2 YYNGEE. This CDR3 contains 14 residues.

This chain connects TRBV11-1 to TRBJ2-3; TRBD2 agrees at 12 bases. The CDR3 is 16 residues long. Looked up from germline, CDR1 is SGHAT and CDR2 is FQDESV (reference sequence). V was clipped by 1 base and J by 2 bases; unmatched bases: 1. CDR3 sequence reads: CASSLGLAGDTDTQYF. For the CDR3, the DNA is TGTGCCAGCAGCTTAGGACTAGCGGGGGACACAGATACGCAGTATTTT.

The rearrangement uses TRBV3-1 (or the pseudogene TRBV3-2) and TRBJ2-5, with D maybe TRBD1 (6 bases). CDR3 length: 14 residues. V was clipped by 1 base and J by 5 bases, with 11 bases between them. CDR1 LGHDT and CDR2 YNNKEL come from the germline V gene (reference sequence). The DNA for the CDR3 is TGTGCCAGCAGCCAAGTACAGGGAGTCGAGACCCAGTACTTC. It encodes CASSQVQGVETQYF.